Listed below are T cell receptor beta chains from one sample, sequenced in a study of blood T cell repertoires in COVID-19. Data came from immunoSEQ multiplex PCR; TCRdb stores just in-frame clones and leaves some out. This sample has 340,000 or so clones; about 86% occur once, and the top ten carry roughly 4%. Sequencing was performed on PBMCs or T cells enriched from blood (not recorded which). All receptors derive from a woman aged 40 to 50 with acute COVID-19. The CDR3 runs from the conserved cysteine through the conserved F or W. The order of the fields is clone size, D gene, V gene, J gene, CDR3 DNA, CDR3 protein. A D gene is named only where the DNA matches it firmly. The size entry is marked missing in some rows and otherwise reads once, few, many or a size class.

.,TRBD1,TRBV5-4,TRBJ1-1,TGTGCCAGCAGCTTGGGGCAGGGACAGTCAGAAGCTTTCTTT,CASSLGQGQSEAFF
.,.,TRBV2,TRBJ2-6,TGTGCCAGCAACCAGGCTTCGGCTGGGGCCAACGTCCTGACTTTC,CASNQASAGANVLTF
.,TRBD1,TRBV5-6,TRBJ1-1,TGTGCCAGCAGCTTGCAGGGGGCGAACACTGAAGCTTTCTTT,CASSLQGANTEAFF
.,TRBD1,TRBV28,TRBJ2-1,TGTGCCAGCAGTTTTCGACAGGGGAGTGAGCAGTTCTTC,CASSFRQGSEQFF
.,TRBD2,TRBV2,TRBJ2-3,TGTGCCAGCAGTGAACAGGGACTAGCGGCAGATACGCAGTATTTT,CASSEQGLAADTQYF
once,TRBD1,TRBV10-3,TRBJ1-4,TGTGCCATCAGTGAGTCAAGGAGGACAGGTTATAATGAAAAACTGTTTTTT,CAISESRRTGYNEKLFF
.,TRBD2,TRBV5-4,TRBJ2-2,TGTGCCAGCAGCTTAGGAGCTAGCGGGAGTACCGGGGAGCTGTTTTTT,CASSLGASGSTGELFF
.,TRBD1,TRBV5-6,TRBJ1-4,TGTGCCAGCAGCTTGGATTCTACAGGGGCCAAGGAAAAACTGTTTTTT,CASSLDSTGAKEKLFF
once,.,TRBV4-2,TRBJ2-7,TGTGCCAGCAGCCAAGAACATTACGAGCAGTACTTC,CASSQEHYEQYF
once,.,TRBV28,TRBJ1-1,TGTGCCAGCAGTTTCAAACCCCTTACTCGGCGGGTGGACACTGAAGCTTTCTTT,CASSFKPLTRRVDTEAFF
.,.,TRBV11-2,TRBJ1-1,TGTGCCAGCAGCTCTGGGTCGGGGGAGGTTTGGACTGAAGCTTTCTTT,CASSSGSGEVWTEAFF
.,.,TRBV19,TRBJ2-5,TGTGCCAGTAGACCGGGACTGGCGAAGGAAGAGACCCAGTACTTC,CASRPGLAKEETQYF
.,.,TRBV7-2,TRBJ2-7,TGTGCCAGCAGCTTAGGACAGTTAAATCCCTACGAGCAGTACTTC,CASSLGQLNPYEQYF
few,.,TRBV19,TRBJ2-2,TGTGCCAGTACGTTTGTTGGGCAGCTGTTTTTT,CASTFVGQLFF
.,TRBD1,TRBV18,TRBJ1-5,TGTGCCAGCCAGGGACAGGGGTGGGATCAGCCCCAGCATTTT,CASQGQGWDQPQHF
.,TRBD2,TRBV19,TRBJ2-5,TGTGCCAGTAGTATTGGAGACTGGGCTAGCGGGAACCAAGAGACCCAGTACTTC,CASSIGDWASGNQETQYF
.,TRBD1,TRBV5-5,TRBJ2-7,TGTGCCAGAGACAGGGTAACGAGTTCCTACGAGCAGTACTTC,CARDRVTSSYEQYF
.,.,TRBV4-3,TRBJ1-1,TGCGCCAGCAGCCCTCAGCAGGGAGGCACTGAAGCTTTCTTT,CASSPQQGGTEAFF
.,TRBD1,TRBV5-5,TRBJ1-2,TGTGCCAGCAGCTTGGTGGTAACAGGGGATCCTTATGGCTACACCTTC,CASSLVVTGDPYGYTF
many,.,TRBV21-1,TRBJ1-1,TGTGCCAGCAGCCCCCTGGGGACAGGGTCGGACACTGAAGCTTTCTTT,CASSPLGTGSDTEAFF
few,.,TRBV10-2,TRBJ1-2,TGCGCCAGCAGTGAGTTAGAAGGGAGTCGGCTCGGCTACACCTTC,CASSELEGSRLGYTF
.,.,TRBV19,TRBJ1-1,TGTGCCAGTAGTATCCGGGACACGAACACTGAAGCTTTCTTT,CASSIRDTNTEAFF
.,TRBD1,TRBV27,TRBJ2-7,TGTGCCAGCAGTTTGGAAGGGACAGGACTTTCCTACGAGCAGTACTTC,CASSLEGTGLSYEQYF
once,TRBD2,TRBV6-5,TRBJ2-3,TGTGCCAGCAGAGGACTAGTGGGGATTGCGGGTACGCAGTATTTT,CASRGLVGIAGTQYF
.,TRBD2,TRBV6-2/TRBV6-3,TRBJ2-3,TGTGCCAGCAGCCTAGCGGTCGCGAGCACAGATACGCAGTATTTT,CASSLAVASTDTQYF
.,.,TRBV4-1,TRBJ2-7,TGCGCCAGCAGCCGATACGCGGAGTACGAGCAGTACTTC,CASSRYAEYEQYF
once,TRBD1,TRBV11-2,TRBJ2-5,TGTGCCAGCAGCGGCGGACAGGGGGCAGAGACCCAGTACTTC,CASSGGQGAETQYF
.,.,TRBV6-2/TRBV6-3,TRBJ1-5,TGTGCCAGCAGTTACAGCAGGGAGGATCAGCCCCAGCATTTT,CASSYSREDQPQHF
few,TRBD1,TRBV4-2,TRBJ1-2,TGTGCCAGCAGCCAGGGGACAGGGGCTGATGGCTACACCTTC,CASSQGTGADGYTF
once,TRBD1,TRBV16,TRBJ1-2,TGTGCCAGCAGCCACATTAATGGGGCAGGGGGGTCTCTCTCCGGCTACACCTTC,CASSHINGAGGSLSGYTF
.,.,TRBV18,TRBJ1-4,TGTGCCAGCTCACCATCGGCAGGCGGGGAAAAACTGTTTTTT,CASSPSAGGEKLFF
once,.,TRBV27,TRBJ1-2,TGTGCCAGCAGTTTAGATGGGCTCTATGGCTACACCTTC,CASSLDGLYGYTF
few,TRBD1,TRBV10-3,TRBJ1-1,TGTGCCATCAGTGAGTCGACAGGGTGGACTGAAGCTTTCTTT,CAISESTGWTEAFF
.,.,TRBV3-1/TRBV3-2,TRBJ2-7,TGTGCCAGCAGCCAAGGGGAGCGCGAGCAGTACTTC,CASSQGEREQYF
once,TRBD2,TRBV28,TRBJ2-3,TGTGCCAGCAGTTTCTCGGCTAGCGGGGGGGCAGGGACGCAGTATTTT,CASSFSASGGAGTQYF
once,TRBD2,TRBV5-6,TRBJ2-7,TGTGCCAGCAGCCCGGACGCGGGAGGGCCGGGCGAGCAGTACTTC,CASSPDAGGPGEQYF
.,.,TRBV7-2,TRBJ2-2,TGTGCCAGCAGCCCGCCCTGGGGGCAGTACACCGGGGAGCTGTTTTTT,CASSPPWGQYTGELFF
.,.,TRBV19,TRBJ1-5,TGTGCCAGTAGTACGGGAAATAGCAATCAGCCCCAGCATTTT,CASSTGNSNQPQHF
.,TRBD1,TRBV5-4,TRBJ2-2,TGTGCCAGCAGCTGGACAGGGGTTGGCGGGGAGCTGTTTTTT,CASSWTGVGGELFF
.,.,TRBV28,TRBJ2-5,TGTGCCAGCAGTCCAACAGGGACCCCAGAGACCCAGTACTTC,CASSPTGTPETQYF
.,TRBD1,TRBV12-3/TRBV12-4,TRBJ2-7,TGTGCCAGCAGCGGGACAGGTCGGGGGCAGTACTTC,CASSGTGRGQYF
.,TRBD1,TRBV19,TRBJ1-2,TGTGCCAGTAGTCCTACCCCGGGACAGGGGCTTCCCTATGGCTACACCTTC,CASSPTPGQGLPYGYTF
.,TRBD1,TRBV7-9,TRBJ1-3,TGTGCCAGCAGCACATTGACAGGGGGCGAAGACACCATATATTTT,CASSTLTGGEDTIYF
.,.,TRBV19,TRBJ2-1,TGTGCCAGTAGTATAAGGGGGAAGGGGTCCTACAATGAGCAGTTCTTC,CASSIRGKGSYNEQFF
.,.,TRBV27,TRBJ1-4,TGTGCCAGCAGTTTATCGGGCCAGGGAGGTGAAAAACTGTTTTTT,CASSLSGQGGEKLFF
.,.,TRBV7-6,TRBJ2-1,TGTGCCAGCAGCTTAAGGCTGCAGGGACTCAACCCAAGAGGGCGGGATCGTAATGAGCAGTTCTTC,CASSLRLQGLNPRGRDRNEQFF
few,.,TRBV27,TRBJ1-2,TGTGCCAGCAGTTTAGGCAGGGAGGTACTGTATGGCTACACCTTC,CASSLGREVLYGYTF
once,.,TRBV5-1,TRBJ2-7,TGCGCCAGCAGCCTAACCCCGGGGGGCGGGTACGAGCAGTACTTC,CASSLTPGGGYEQYF
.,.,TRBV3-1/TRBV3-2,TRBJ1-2,TGTGCCAGCAGCCAAGGGGAGGGTGGCTACACCTTC,CASSQGEGGYTF
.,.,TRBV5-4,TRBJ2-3,TGTGCCAGCAGCTCTAGCGTTGGGGCAGATACGCAGTATTTT,CASSSSVGADTQYF
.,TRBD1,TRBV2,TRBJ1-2,TGTGCCAGCAGAAGGACAGGGGCTGGCTACACCTTC,CASRRTGAGYTF
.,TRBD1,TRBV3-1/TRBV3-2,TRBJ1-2,TGTGCCAGCAGCGGACAGGGAGGTGGGGGCTACACCTTC,CASSGQGGGGYTF
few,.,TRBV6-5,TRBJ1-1,TGTGCCAGCACTCACAATGGGGGGTCCACTGAAGCTTTCTTT,CASTHNGGSTEAFF
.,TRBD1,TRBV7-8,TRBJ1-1,TGTGCCAGCAGCCCACTTACAGGGGCGAACACTGAAGCTTTCTTT,CASSPLTGANTEAFF
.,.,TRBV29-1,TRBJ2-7,TGCAGCGTCTTTAACACAGGAACCTACGAGCAGTACTTC,CSVFNTGTYEQYF